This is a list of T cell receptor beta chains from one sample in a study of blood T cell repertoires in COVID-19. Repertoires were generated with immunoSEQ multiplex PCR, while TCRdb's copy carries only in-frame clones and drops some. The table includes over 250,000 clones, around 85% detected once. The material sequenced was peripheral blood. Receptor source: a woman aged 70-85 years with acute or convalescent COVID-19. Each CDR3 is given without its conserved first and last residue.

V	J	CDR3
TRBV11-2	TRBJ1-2	ASSSYGGGDRGFPSGYT
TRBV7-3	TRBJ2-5	ASSLTPGVQETQY
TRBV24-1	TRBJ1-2	ATSEGGFYGYT
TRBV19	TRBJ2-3	ASTEMAGARTDTQY
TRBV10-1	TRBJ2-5	ASSPGGLGETQY
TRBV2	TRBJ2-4	ASSPLSGGARNIQY
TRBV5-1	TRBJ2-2	ASSRGQANTGELF
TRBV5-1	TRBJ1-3	ASSEFSGNTIY
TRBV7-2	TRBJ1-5	ASSYWQGSGQPQH
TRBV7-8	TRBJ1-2	ASSSRPREGYT
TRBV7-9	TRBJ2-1	ASSPISGNEQF
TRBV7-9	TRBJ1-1	ASSRTGEAF
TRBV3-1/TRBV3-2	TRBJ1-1	ASRRGQGSTEAF
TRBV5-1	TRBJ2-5	ASSLGPSGAETQY
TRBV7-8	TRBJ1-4	ASGPGQGNEKLF
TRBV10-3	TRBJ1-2	AISPSTGAEGYT
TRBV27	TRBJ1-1	ASRTYSPRNTEAF
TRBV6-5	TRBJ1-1	ASRTANTEAF
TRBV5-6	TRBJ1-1	ASSLRGTEAF
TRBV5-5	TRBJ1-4	ASSLPGTGREKLF
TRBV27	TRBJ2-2	ASSFSTSGGSAGELF
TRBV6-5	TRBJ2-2	ASSFQRGAGTGELF
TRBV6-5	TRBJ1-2	ASSVEGIYGYT
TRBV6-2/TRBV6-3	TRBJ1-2	ASSWGGGYT
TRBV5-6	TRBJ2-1	ASSLGLADNEQF
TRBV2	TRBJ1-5	ASRRGGNNQPQH
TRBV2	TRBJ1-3	ASSEQGALLGNTIY
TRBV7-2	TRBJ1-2	ASSTRGTPLRDGYT
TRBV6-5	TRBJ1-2	ASRGRGLYGYT
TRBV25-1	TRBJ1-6	ASKDAGGSPLH
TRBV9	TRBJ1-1	ASSVSPNTEAF
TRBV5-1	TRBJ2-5	ASSFGSGGTKETQY
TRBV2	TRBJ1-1	ASSDSGMNTEAF
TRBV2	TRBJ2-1	ASSSNRGSSNEQF
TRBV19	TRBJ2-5	ASTPIFGGIQETQY
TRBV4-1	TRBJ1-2	ASSQGAASNYGYT
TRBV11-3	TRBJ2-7	ASSLRGGSGEQY
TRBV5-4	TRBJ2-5	ASSLAGAQETQY
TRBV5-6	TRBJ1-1	ASSPPGAGGGAF
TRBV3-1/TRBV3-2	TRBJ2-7	ASGYGTLQNEQY
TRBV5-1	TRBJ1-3	ASSQNPDNLY
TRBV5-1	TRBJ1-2	ASSLWAGDYGYT
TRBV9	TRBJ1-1	ASSVRGVGEAF
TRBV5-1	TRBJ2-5	ASSLALAGGQETQY
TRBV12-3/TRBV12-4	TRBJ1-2	ASSLGAGGGYT